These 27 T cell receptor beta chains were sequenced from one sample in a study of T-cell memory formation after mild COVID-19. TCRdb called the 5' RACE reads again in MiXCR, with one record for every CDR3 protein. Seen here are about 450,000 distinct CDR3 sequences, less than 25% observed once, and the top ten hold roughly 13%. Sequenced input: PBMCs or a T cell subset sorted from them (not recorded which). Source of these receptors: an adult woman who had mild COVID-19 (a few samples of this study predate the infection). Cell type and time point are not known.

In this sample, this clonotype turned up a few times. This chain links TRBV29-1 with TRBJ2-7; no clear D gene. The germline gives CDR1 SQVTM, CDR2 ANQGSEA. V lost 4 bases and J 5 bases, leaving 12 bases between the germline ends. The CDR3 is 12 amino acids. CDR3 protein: CSVAEPANEQYF. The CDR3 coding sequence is TGCAGCGTTGCGGAGCCTGCCAACGAGCAGTACTTC.

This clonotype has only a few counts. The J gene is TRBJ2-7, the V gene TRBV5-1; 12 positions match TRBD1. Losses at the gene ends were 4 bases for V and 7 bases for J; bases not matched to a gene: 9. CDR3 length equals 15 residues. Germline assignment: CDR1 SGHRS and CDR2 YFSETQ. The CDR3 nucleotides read TGCGCCAGCAGCATCCGGGACAGGGGGCCGGAGGAGCAGTACTTC. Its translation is CASSIRDRGPEEQYF.

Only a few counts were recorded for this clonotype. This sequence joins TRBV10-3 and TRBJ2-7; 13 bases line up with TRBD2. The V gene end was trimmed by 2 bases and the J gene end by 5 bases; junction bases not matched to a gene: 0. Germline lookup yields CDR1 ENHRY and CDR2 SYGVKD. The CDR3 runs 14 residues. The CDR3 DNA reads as TGTGCCATCAGTGAGGGACTAGCGGGGGACGAGCAGTACTTC. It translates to CAISEGLAGDEQYF.

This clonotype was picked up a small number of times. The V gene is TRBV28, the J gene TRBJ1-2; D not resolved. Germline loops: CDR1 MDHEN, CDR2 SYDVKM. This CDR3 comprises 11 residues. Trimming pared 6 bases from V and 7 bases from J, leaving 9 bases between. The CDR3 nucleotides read TGTGCCAGCAGGGAAGGCCTTGGCTACACCTTC. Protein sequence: CASREGLGYTF.

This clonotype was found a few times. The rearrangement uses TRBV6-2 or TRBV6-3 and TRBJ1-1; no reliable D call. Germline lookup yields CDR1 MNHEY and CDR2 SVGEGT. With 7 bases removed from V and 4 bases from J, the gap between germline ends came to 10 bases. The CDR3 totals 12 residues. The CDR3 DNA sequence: TGTGCCAGCAAACGTGGTGCCACTGAAGCTTTCTTT. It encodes CASKRGATEAFF.

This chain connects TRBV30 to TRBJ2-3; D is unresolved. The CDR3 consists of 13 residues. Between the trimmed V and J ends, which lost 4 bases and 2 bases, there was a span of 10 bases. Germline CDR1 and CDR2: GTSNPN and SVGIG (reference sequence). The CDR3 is CAWNLAITDTQYF. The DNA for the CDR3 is TGTGCCTGGAACTTGGCGATCACAGATACGCAGTATTTT.

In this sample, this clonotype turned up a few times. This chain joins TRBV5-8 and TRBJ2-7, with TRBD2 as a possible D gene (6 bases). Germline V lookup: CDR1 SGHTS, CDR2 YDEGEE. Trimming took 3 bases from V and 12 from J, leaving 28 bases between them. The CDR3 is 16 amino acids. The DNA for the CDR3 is TGTGCCAGCAGCTCCTTTAGTAGCCGGAGGGACTCTGGTGTGTACTTC. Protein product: CASSSFSSRRDSGVYF. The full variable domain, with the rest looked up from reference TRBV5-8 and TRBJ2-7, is EAGVTQSPTHLIKTRGQQATLRCSPISGHTSVYWYQQALGLGLQFLLWYDEGEERNRGNFPPRFSGRQFPNYSSELNVNALELEDSALYLCASSSFSSRRDSGVYFGPGTRLTVT.

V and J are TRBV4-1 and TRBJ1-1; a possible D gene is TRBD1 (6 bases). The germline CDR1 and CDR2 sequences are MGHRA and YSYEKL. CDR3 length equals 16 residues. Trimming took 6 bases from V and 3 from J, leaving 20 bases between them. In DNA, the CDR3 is TGCGCCAGCAGAACACAGGGTGGTCCGGGAGACACTGAAGCTTTCTTT. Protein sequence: CASRTQGGPGDTEAFF.

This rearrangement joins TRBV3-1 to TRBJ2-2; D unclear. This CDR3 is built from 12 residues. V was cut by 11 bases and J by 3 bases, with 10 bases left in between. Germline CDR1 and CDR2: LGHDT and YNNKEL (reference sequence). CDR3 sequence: CAVLNDTGELFF. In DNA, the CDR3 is TGTGCCGTGTTGAATGACACCGGGGAGCTGTTTTTT.

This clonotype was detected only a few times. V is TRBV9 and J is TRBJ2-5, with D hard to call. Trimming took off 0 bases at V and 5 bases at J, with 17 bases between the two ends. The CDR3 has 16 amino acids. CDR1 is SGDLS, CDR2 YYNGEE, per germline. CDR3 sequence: CASSVADLGRSETQYF. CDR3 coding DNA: TGTGCCAGCAGCGTAGCCGATCTCGGACGATCGGAGACCCAGTACTTC.

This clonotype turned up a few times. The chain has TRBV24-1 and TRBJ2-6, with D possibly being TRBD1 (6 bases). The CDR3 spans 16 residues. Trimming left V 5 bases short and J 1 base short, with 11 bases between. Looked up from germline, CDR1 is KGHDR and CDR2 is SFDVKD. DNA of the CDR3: TGTGCCACCAGTGCCAGACAGGTATCTGGGGCCAACGTCCTGACTTTC. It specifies CATSARQVSGANVLTF.

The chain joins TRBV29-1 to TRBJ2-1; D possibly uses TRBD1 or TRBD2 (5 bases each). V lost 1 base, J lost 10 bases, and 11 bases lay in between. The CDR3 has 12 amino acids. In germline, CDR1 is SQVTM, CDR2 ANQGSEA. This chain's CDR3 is CSVEGGSWEQFF. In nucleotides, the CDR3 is TGCAGCGTTGAAGGGGGGTCTTGGGAGCAGTTCTTC.

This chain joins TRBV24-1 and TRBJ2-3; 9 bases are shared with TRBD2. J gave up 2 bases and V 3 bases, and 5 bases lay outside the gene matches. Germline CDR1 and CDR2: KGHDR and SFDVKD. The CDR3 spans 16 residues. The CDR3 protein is CATSDPLAGITDTQYF. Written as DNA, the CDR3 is TGTGCCACCAGTGATCCGCTAGCGGGGATCACAGATACGCAGTATTTT.

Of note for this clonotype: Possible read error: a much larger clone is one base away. The CDR3 DNA reads TGTGCCAGCAGTTACTACTACGAGCAGTACTTC. Its protein is CASSYYYEQYF. V gene TRBV6-2 or TRBV6-3 combines with J gene TRBJ2-7, with D uncertain. The germline V gene encodes CDR1 MNHEY and CDR2 SVGEGT. The CDR3 length is 11 residues. Trimming cost V 1 base and J 3 bases, with 1 base left between them.

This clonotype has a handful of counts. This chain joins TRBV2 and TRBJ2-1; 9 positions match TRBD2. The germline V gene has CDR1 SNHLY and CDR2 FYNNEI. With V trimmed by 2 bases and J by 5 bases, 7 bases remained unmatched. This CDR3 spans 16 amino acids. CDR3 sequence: CASSELRAGGHNEQFF. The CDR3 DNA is TGTGCCAGCAGTGAATTGAGAGCGGGGGGACACAATGAGCAGTTCTTC.

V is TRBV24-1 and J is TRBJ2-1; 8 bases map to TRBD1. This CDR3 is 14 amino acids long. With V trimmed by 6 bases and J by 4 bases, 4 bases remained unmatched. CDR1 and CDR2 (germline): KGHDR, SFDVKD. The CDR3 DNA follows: TGTGCCACCAGTAGGCAGGGGGCTTACAATGAGCAGTTCTTC. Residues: CATSRQGAYNEQFF.

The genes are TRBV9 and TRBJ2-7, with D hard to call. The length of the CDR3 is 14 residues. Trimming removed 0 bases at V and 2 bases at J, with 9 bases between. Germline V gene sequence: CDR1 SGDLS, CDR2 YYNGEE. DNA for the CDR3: TGTGCCAGCAGCGTAGCTACAGACCCCTACGAGCAGTACTTC. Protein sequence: CASSVATDPYEQYF.

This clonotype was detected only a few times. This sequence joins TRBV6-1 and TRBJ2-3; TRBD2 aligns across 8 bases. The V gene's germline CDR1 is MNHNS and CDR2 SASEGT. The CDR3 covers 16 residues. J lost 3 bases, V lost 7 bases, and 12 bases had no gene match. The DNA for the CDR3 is TGTGCCAGCAAGACCCGTCCCGGGGGGGATACAGATACGCAGTATTTT. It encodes CASKTRPGGDTDTQYF.

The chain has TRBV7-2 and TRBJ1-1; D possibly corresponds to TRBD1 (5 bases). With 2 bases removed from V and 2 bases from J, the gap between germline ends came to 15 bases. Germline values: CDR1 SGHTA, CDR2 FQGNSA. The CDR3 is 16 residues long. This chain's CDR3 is CASSLLRGGGNTEAFF. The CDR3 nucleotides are TGTGCCAGCAGCTTATTGAGGGGAGGTGGCAACACTGAAGCTTTCTTT.

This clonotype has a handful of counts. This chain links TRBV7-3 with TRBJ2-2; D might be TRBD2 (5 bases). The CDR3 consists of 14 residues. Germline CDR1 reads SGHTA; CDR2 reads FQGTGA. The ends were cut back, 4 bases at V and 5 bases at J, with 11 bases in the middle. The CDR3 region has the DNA TGTGCCAGCAGCTCCCTCCCGGGAACCGGGGAGCTGTTTTTT. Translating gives CASSSLPGTGELFF.

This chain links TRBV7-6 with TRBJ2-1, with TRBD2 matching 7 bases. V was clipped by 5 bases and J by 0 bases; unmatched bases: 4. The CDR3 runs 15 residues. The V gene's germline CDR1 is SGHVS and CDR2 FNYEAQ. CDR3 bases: TGTGCCAGCAGCCCGACTAGCATCTCCTACAATGAGCAGTTCTTC. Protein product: CASSPTSISYNEQFF. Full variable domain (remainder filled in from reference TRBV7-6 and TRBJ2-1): GAGVSQSPRYKVTKRGQDVALRCDPISGHVSLYWYRQALGQGPEFLTYFNYEAQQDKSGLPNDRFSAERPEGSISTLTIQRTEQRDSAMYRCASSPTSISYNEQFFGPGTRLTVL.

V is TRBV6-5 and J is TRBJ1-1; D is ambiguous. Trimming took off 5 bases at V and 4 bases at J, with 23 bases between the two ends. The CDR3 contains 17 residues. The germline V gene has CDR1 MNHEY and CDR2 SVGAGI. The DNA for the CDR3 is TGTGCCAGCAGTCTGAGGGCTGGCCCCCAGGTTAGCACTGAAGCTTTCTTT. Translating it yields CASSLRAGPQVSTEAFF.

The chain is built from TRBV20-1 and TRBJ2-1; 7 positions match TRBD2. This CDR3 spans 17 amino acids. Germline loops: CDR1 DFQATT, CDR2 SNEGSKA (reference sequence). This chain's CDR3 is CRRTSPREVGSYNEQFF. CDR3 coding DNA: TGCAGGCGGACTAGTCCCAGAGAGGTGGGGTCCTACAATGAGCAGTTCTTC.

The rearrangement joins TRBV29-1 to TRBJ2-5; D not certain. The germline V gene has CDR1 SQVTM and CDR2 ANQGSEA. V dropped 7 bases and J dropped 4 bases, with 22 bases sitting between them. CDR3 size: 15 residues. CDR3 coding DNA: TGCAGCGCAGCCCCCAGGCTTCGGGCGAGAGAGACCCAGTACTTC. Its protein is CSAAPRLRARETQYF.

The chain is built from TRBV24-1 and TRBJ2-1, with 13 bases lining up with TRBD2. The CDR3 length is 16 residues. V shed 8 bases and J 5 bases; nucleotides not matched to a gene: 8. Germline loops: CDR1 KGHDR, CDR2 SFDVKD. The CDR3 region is CATNPGGTSGDNEQFF. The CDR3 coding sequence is TGTGCCACCAATCCGGGCGGGACTAGCGGGGACAATGAGCAGTTCTTC.

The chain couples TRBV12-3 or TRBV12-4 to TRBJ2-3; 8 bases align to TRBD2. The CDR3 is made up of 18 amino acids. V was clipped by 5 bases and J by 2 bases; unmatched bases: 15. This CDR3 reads CASSHSLGAGGLTDTQYF. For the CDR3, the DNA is TGTGCCAGCAGTCATTCTCTGGGGGCGGGGGGCCTCACAGATACGCAGTATTTT.

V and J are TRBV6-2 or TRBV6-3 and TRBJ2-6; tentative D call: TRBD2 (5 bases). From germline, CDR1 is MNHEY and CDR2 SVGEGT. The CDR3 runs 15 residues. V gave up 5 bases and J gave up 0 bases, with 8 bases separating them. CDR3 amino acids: CASSGLFSGANVLTF. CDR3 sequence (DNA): TGTGCCAGCAGTGGACTGTTCTCTGGGGCCAACGTCCTGACTTTC.